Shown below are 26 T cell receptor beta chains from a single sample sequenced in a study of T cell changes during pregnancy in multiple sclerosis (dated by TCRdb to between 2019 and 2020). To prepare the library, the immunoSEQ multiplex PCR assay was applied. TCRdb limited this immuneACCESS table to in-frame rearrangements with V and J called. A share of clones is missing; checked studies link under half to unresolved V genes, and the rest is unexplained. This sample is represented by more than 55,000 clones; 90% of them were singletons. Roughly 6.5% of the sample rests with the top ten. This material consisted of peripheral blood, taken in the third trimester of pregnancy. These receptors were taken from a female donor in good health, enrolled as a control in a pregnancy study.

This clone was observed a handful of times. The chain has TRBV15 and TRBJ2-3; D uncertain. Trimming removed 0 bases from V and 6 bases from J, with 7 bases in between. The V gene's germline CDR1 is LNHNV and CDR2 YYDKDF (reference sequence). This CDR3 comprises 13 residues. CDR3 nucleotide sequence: TGTGCCACCAGCAGAGATCTGAGCGATACGCAGTATTTT. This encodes CATSRDLSDTQYF. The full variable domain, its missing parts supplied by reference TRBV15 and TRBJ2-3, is DAMVIQNPRYQVTQFGKPVTLSCSQTLNHNVMYWYQQKSSQAPKLLFHYYDKDFNNEADTPDNFQSRRPNTSFCFLDIRSPGLGDTAMYLCATSRDLSDTQYFGPGTRLTVL.

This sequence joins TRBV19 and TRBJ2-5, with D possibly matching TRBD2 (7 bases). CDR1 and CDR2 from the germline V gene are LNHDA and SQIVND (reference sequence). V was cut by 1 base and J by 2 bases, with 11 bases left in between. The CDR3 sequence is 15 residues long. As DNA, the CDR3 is TGTGCCAGTAGTATAGGGGGAGGGGGACAAGAGACCCAGTACTTC. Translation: CASSIGGGGQETQYF.

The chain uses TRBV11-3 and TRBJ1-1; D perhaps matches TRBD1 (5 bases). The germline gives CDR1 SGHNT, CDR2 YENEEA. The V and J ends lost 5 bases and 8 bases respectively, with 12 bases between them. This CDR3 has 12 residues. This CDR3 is CASSPFGGEAFF. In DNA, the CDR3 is TGTGCCAGCAGCCCCTTCGGGGGAGAAGCTTTCTTT.

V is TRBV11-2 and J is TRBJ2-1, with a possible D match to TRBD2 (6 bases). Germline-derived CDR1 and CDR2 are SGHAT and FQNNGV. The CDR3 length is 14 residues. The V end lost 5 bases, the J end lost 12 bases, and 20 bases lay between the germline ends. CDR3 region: CASSPQAASARQFF. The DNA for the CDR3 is TGTGCCAGCAGCCCACAAGCGGCTAGCGCACGGCAGTTCTTC.

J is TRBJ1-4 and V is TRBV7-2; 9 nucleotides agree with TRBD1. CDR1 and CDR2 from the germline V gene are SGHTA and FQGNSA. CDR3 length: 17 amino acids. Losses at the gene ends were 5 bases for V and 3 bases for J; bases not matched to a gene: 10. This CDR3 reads CASSQSTGGSPNEKLFF. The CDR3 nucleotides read TGTGCCAGCAGCCAATCCACAGGGGGCAGCCCTAATGAAAAACTGTTTTTT.

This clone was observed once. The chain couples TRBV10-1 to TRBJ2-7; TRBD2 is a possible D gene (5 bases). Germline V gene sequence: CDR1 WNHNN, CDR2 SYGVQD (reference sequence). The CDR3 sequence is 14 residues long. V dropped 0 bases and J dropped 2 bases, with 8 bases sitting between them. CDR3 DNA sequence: TGCGCCAGCAGTGAGTCGACTACTCCCTACGAGCAGTACTTC. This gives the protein CASSESTTPYEQYF.

CDR3 protein: CASSSPGQGMLGYGYTF. For the CDR3, the DNA is TGTGCCAGCAGCTCGCCGGGACAGGGGATGTTGGGCTATGGCTACACCTTC. V is TRBV28 and J is TRBJ1-2; 10 bases are a match to TRBD1. With V trimmed by 6 bases and J by 4 bases, 14 bases remained unmatched. The CDR3 length is 17 residues. Germline V CDR1 and CDR2: MDHEN, SYDVKM.

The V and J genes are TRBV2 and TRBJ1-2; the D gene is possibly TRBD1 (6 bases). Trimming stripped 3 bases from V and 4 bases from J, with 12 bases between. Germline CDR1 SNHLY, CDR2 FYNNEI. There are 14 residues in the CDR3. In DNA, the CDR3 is TGTGCCAGCAGTGAGCGGGGGCTGATCTATGGCTACACCTTC. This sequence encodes CASSERGLIYGYTF.

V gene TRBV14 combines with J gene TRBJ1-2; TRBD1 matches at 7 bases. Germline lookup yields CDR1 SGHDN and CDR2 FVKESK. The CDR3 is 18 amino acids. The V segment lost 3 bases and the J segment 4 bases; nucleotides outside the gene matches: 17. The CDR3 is CASSQAGTGAASLYGYTF. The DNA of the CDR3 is TGTGCCAGCAGCCAGGCAGGAACAGGGGCCGCTTCTCTCTATGGCTACACCTTC.

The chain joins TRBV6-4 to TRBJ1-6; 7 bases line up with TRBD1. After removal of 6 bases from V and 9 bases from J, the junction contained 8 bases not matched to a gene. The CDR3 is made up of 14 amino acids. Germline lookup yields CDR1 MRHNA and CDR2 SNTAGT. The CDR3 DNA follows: TGTGCCAGCAGGGGGGAAGGGACAGCTTCACCCCTCCACTTT. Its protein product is CASRGEGTASPLHF.

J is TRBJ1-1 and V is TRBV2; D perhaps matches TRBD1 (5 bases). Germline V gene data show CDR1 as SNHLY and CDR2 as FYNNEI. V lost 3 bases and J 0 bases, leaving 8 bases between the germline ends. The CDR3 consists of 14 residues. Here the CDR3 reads CASSEGLMNTEAFF. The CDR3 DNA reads TGTGCCAGCAGTGAGGGACTCATGAACACTGAAGCTTTCTTT.

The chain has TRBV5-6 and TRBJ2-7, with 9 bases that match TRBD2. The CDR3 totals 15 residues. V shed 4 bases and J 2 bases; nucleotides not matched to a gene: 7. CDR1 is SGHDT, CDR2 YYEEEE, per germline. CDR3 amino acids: CASSVARGRAYEQYF. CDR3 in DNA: TGTGCCAGCAGCGTTGCTCGCGGGAGGGCCTACGAGCAGTACTTC.

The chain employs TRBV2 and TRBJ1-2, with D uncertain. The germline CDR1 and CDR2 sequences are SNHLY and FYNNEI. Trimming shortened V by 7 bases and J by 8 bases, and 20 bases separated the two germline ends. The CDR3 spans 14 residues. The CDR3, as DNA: TGTGCCAGCACCAGTGCATCCCGGGGAAGGGGCTACACCTTC. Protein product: CASTSASRGRGYTF.

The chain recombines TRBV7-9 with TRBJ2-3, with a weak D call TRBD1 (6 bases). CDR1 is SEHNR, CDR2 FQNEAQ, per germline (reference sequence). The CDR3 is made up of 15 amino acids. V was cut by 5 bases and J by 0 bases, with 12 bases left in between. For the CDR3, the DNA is TGTGCCAGCAGCGCCACGAGGGGGAGCACAGATACGCAGTATTTT. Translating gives CASSATRGSTDTQYF.

The CDR3 nucleotides are TGCAGCGTCGATGCATTGACAGGGACTAACTATGGCTACACCTTC. Protein: CSVDALTGTNYGYTF. The chain has TRBV29-1 and TRBJ1-2; TRBD1 matches at 7 bases. In germline, CDR1 is SQVTM, CDR2 ANQGSEA. The CDR3 is 15 amino acids. The trim removed 6 bases at V and 0 bases at J, leaving 10 bases unmatched.

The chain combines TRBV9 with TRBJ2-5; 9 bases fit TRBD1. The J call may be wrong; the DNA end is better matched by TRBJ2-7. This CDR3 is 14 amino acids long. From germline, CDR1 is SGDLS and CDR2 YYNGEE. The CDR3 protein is CASSVEGQGYEQYF. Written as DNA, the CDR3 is TGTGCCAGCAGCGTAGAGGGACAGGGCTACGAGCAGTACTTC.

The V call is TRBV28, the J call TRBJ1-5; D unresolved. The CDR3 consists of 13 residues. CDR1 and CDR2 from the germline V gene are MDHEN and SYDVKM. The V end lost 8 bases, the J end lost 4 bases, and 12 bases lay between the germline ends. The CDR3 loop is CASHPEVNQPQHF. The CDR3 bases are TGTGCCAGCCACCCCGAGGTGAATCAGCCCCAGCATTTT.

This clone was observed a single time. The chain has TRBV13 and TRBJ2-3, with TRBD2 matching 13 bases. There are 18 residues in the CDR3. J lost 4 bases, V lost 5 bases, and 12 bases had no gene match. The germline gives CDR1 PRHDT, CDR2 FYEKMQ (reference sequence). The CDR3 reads CASSDSGLAGKGADTQYF. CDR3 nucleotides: TGTGCCAGCAGCGACTCGGGACTAGCGGGAAAAGGGGCAGATACGCAGTATTTT.

CDR3: CASTSGNTDTQYF. CDR3 bases: TGTGCCAGCACCTCGGGGAACACAGATACGCAGTATTTT. This chain connects TRBV9 to TRBJ2-3; D perhaps matches TRBD2 (5 bases). The CDR3 has 13 residues. V lost 6 bases and J 2 bases, leaving 10 bases between the germline ends. CDR1 is SGDLS and CDR2 is YYNGEE in the germline V gene.

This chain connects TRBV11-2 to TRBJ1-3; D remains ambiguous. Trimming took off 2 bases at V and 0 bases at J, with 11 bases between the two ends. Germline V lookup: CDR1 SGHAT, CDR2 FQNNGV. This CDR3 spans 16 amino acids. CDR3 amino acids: CASSLSNPSSGNTIYF. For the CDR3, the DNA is TGTGCCAGCAGCTTAAGCAACCCAAGCTCTGGAAACACCATATATTTT.

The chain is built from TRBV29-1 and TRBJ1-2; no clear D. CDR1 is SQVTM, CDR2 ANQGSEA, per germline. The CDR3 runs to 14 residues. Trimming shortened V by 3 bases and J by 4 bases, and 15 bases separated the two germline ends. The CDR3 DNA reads TGCAGCGTTGACCCGGTTAACCCCCTCTATGGCTACACCTTC. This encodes CSVDPVNPLYGYTF.

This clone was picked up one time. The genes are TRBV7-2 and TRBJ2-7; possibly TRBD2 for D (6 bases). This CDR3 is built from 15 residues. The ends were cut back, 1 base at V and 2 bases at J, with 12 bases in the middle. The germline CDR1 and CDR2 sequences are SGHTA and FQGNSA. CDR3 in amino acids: CASSLVSEGPYEQYF. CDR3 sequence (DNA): TGTGCCAGCAGCTTAGTTTCGGAGGGACCCTACGAGCAGTACTTC. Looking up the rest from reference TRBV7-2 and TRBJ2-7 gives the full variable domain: GAGVSQSPSNKVTEKGKDVELRCDPISGHTALYWYRQSLGQGLEFLIYFQGNSAPDKSGLPSDRFSAERTGGSVSTLTIQRTQQEDSAVYLCASSLVSEGPYEQYFGPGTRLTVT.

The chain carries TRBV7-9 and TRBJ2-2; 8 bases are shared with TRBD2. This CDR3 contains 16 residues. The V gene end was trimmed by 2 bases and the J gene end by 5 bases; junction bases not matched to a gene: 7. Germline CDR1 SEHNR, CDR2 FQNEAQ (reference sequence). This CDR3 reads CASSLSAGVGTGELFF. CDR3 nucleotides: TGTGCCAGCAGCTTATCAGCGGGAGTGGGTACCGGGGAGCTGTTTTTT.

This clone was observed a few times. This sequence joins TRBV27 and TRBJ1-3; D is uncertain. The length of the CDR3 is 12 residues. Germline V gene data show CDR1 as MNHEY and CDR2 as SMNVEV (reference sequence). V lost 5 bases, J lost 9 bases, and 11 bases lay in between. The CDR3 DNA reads TGTGCCAGCAGTGGTCCGGGATCCACCATATATTTT. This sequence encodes CASSGPGSTIYF.

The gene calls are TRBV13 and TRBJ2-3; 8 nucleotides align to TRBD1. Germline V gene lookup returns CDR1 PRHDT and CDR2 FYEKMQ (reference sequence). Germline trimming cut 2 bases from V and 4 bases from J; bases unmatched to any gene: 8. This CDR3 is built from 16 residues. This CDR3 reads CASSLLPGQDPDTQYF. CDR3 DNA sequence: TGTGCCAGCAGCTTACTTCCGGGACAGGACCCAGATACGCAGTATTTT.

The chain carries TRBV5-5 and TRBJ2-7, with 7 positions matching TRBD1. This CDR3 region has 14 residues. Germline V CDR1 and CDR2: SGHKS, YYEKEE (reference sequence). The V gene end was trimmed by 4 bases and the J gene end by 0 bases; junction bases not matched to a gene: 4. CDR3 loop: CASSDRDSSYEQYF. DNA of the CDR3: TGTGCCAGCAGCGACCGGGACAGCTCCTACGAGCAGTACTTC.